Listed below are T cell receptor beta chains from one sample, sequenced in a study of early T cells in non-severe SARS-CoV-2 infection. Each CDR3 protein gets one entry after TCRdb re-called the 5' RACE reads with MiXCR. Here the sample spans approximately 64,000 distinct CDR3 sequences, over 4% being singletons. Material for sequencing was whole blood. The receptors shown here come from an adult who was a healthcare worker with PCR-confirmed SARS-CoV-2 infection or an uninfected control (not recorded which). Each CDR3 is given with its conserved first and last residue. The D gene is left open where the match is weak. The listing skips clone size in some rows; elsewhere it reads once, few, many or a size class.

many	NA	TRBV7-2	TRBJ2-1	TGTGCCAGCAGCTTGCGACCAAACAATGAGCAGTTCTTC	CASSLRPNNEQFF
NA	NA	TRBV7-9	TRBJ2-2	TGTGCCAGCCTGGGACCGGGGAACACCGGGGAGCTGTTTTTT	CASLGPGNTGELFF
NA	NA	TRBV20-1	TRBJ2-7	TGCAGTGCTAGCAGGGTAGAGGACGAGCAGTACTTC	CSASRVEDEQYF
many	NA	TRBV10-3	TRBJ2-5	TGTGCCATCAGTGAGAGTAGAGGGACGCAAGAGACCCAGTACTTC	CAISESRGTQETQYF
many	NA	TRBV29-1	TRBJ1-2	TGCAGCGTCGCGGGGACCGCTAACTATGGCTACACCTTC	CSVAGTANYGYTF
many	NA	TRBV5-1	TRBJ1-1	TGCGCCAGCAGCTTGGCTCAGGGAAGGGTGTCGGACACTGAAGCTTTCTTT	CASSLAQGRVSDTEAFF
few	TRBD2	TRBV7-2	TRBJ2-3	TGTGCCAGCAACCAAGCGGGGCTTGGCACAGATACGCAGTATTTT	CASNQAGLGTDTQYF
NA	NA	TRBV7-9	TRBJ1-2	TGTGCCAGCAGCTCAGGGGACAACTATGGCTACACCTTC	CASSSGDNYGYTF
few	NA	TRBV27	TRBJ1-6	TGTGCCAGCAGCCAAGCGGGGGGATCCTATAATTCACCCCTCCACTTT	CASSQAGGSYNSPLHF
many	NA	TRBV18	TRBJ2-7	TGTGCCAGCTCACCACCGGCGGCAGGGGCCTCCTACGAGCAGTACTTC	CASSPPAAGASYEQYF
NA	NA	TRBV7-3	TRBJ2-3	TGTGCCAGCAGCCCCAACCCCACAGATACGCAGTATTTT	CASSPNPTDTQYF
many	TRBD1	TRBV6-2/TRBV6-3	TRBJ2-2	TGTGCCAGCAGTTACTTAAGATCCTCCTCCGGGACAGGGAACACCGGGGAGCTGTTTTTT	CASSYLRSSSGTGNTGELFF
many	TRBD2	TRBV5-5	TRBJ2-1	TGTGCCAGCAGCTTGGCATCATGGCTAGCGGGAGGGGTACTTAACAATGAGCAGTTCTTC	CASSLASWLAGGVLNNEQFF
many	NA	TRBV12-3/TRBV12-4	TRBJ2-6	TGTGCCAGCAGCGGGACATCCCTGGGAGGGGCCAACGTCCTGACTTTC	CASSGTSLGGANVLTF
many	TRBD1	TRBV19	TRBJ2-6	TGTGCCAGTAGTTGGGACAGGGTAGGGGCCAACGTCCTGACTTTC	CASSWDRVGANVLTF
NA	NA	TRBV6-5	TRBJ1-2	TGTGCCAGCAGTTTTTCCCGACAAAGTGTCTATGGCTACACCTTC	CASSFSRQSVYGYTF
many	NA	TRBV5-5	TRBJ2-5	TGTGCCAGCAGCTTGGGTCACGCCATCCAAGAGACCCAGTACTTC	CASSLGHAIQETQYF
many	NA	TRBV20-1	TRBJ2-5	TGCAGTGCTAGAGATCTCCCAGGGGCGGAGAAGGAGACCCAGTACTTC	CSARDLPGAEKETQYF
few	NA	TRBV7-9	TRBJ2-2	TGTGCCAGCACCCCGATAGGGCCCGGGGAGCTGTTTTTT	CASTPIGPGELFF
many	TRBD2	TRBV12-3/TRBV12-4	TRBJ2-1	TGTGCCAGCAGCTCCGCCGGGACTAGCGGCCTCAATGAGCAGTTCTTC	CASSSAGTSGLNEQFF